The 22 T cell receptor beta chains below come from one sample, sequenced in a study of blood T cell repertoires in COVID-19. The protocol was immunoSEQ multiplex PCR, while the TCRdb copy is restricted to in-frame clones and leaves out a portion. The sample lists 40,000 or so clones, roughly 85% seen once, with over 10% in the top ten. The sequenced sample was peripheral blood. These receptors were collected from a woman in her sixties or seventies in a cohort sampled during active COVID-19.

The V call is TRBV25-1, the J call TRBJ1-5; tentative D call: TRBD1 (6 bases). Germline CDR1 MGHDK, CDR2 SYGVNS. The CDR3 has 15 residues. V was pared by 5 bases and J by 0 bases, with 11 bases between. The CDR3 region is CASSRGGVSNQPQHF. CDR3 coding DNA: TGTGCCAGCAGTCGAGGGGGGGTTAGCAATCAGCCCCAGCATTTT.

The rearrangement links TRBV6-5 to TRBJ2-5; D gene ambiguous. Per germline, CDR1 MNHEY and CDR2 SVGAGI. Trimming cost V 0 bases and J 8 bases, with 13 bases left between them. The CDR3 sequence is 14 residues long. In DNA, the CDR3 is TGTGCCAGCAGTTACTCGTTTTCTAGGCCAACCCAGTACTTC. Its translation: CASSYSFSRPTQYF.

This chain links TRBV10-3 with TRBJ1-5, with 11 nucleotides matching TRBD1. Germline loops: CDR1 ENHRY, CDR2 SYGVKD. V lost 6 bases, J lost 1 base, and 5 bases stayed unmatched. The length of the CDR3 is 16 residues. CDR3 DNA sequence: TGTGCCATCAGCGAAGGACAGGGGGCGAGCAATCAGCCCCAGCATTTT. Protein sequence: CAISEGQGASNQPQHF.

The chain carries TRBV30 and TRBJ2-2; D might be TRBD1 (6 bases). Trimming removed 3 bases from V and 1 base from J, with 9 bases in between. The length of the CDR3 is 14 residues. CDR1 is GTSNPN and CDR2 is SVGIG in the germline V gene (reference sequence). CDR3 DNA: TGTGCCTGGAGAAAACAGGGGAACACCGGGGAGCTGTTTTTT. The encoded protein is CAWRKQGNTGELFF.

With respect to this clone: This sample includes further DNA sequences coding for the same CDR3. The chain employs TRBV5-1 and TRBJ2-1; D is uncertain. The germline V gene has CDR1 SGHRS and CDR2 YFSETQ. The CDR3 has 15 amino acids. The germline V and J ends were trimmed by 0 bases and 0 bases, with 7 bases remaining between them. In DNA, the CDR3 is TGCGCCAGCAGCTTGGGTGCTAGCTCCTACAATGAGCAGTTCTTC. Protein: CASSLGASSYNEQFF.

This chain uses TRBV19 with TRBJ2-4; TRBD1 matches 7 bases. The germline V gene has CDR1 LNHDA and CDR2 SQIVND (reference sequence). V lost 2 bases, J lost 1 base, and 5 bases stayed unmatched. The CDR3 has 16 amino acids. The DNA of the CDR3 is TGTGCCAGTAGTATACAGGGGGTAGGGGCCAAAAACATTCAGTACTTC. Its protein is CASSIQGVGAKNIQYF.

The chain is built from TRBV28 and TRBJ1-2; no reliable D call. This CDR3 has 11 residues. The germline V and J ends were trimmed by 10 bases and 2 bases, with 8 bases remaining between them. Germline-derived CDR1 and CDR2 are MDHEN and SYDVKM. The CDR3: CATDKNYGYTF. Here the CDR3 DNA reads TGTGCCACAGACAAGAACTATGGCTACACCTTC.

The DNA of the CDR3 is TGTGCCAGTAGTATCGGAGTTACGGGAGCTCCCCTCCACTTT. The encoded protein is CASSIGVTGAPLHF. V gene TRBV19 combines with J gene TRBJ1-6, with D uncertain. V lost 3 bases and J 13 bases, leaving 16 bases between the germline ends. There are 14 residues in the CDR3. Germline lookup yields CDR1 LNHDA and CDR2 SQIVND (reference sequence).

This clone was found once. The chain carries TRBV27 and TRBJ2-1, with 7 bases lining up with TRBD1. V lost 7 bases, J lost 6 bases, and 18 bases stayed unmatched. This CDR3 region has 17 residues. Germline CDR1 MNHEY, CDR2 SMNVEV (reference sequence). The DNA for the CDR3 is TGTGCCAGCACCCTCAGCCCAGTAACAGGGGAACGCAATGAGCAGTTCTTC. This codes for CASTLSPVTGERNEQFF.

The chain carries TRBV5-5 and TRBJ2-5; the match to TRBD1 covers 9 bases. The CDR3 is 15 amino acids. V dropped 4 bases and J dropped 5; count of bases not matched to a gene: 9. Germline CDR1 SGHKS, CDR2 YYEKEE (reference sequence). CDR3 amino acids: CASSRGDREWETQYF. In DNA form, the CDR3 reads TGTGCCAGCAGCCGGGGGGACAGGGAGTGGGAGACCCAGTACTTC.

A single count supports this clone. The same CDR3 can be traced to other DNA sequences in this sample. This chain joins TRBV6-5 and TRBJ1-1, with TRBD1 matching over 8 bases. With 6 bases clipped from V and 7 bases from J, the junction kept 1 base outside the gene matches. Germline V gene sequence: CDR1 MNHEY, CDR2 SVGAGI. This CDR3 contains 11 residues. The CDR3 sequence is CASRGQGEAFF. CDR3 nucleotides: TGTGCCAGCAGAGGACAGGGTGAAGCTTTCTTT.

As to this clone: The sample has other DNA sequences that encode this CDR3 too. The chain couples TRBV7-9 to TRBJ2-7; maybe TRBD1 (6 bases). The germline V gene encodes CDR1 SEHNR and CDR2 FQNEAQ (reference sequence). Trimming stripped 5 bases from V and 2 bases from J, with 13 bases between. The CDR3 has 14 amino acids. The CDR3 region has the DNA TGTGCCAGCAGCCTGTCAGGGGCTACCTACGAGCAGTACTTC. This translates into CASSLSGATYEQYF. The complete variable domain, with remaining parts taken from reference TRBV7-9 and TRBJ2-7, reads DTGVSQNPRHKITKRGQNVTFRCDPISEHNRLYWYRQTLGQGPEFLTYFQNEAQLEKSRLLSDRFSAERPKGSFSTLEIQRTEQGDSAMYLCASSLSGATYEQYFGPGTRLTVT.

The chain employs TRBV5-6 and TRBJ2-5; tentatively, D is TRBD1 (5 bases). This CDR3 contains 13 residues. Germline CDR1 is SGHDT and CDR2 is YYEEEE. V lost 2 bases and J 4 bases, leaving 9 bases between the germline ends. The CDR3 nucleotides are TGTGCCAGCAGCTTAACAGGCGGAGAGACCCAGTACTTC. It specifies CASSLTGGETQYF. Variable domain in full (rest from reference TRBV5-6 and TRBJ2-5): DAGVTQSPTHLIKTRGQQVTLRCSPKSGHDTVSWYQQALGQGPQFIFQYYEEEERQRGNFPDRFSGHQFPNYSSELNVNALLLGDSALYLCASSLTGGETQYFGPGTRLLVL.

The rearrangement uses TRBV30 and TRBJ1-6, with a possible D match to TRBD1 (5 bases). The CDR3 extends over 17 amino acids. Deletions cut 1 base from V and 7 bases from J, with 20 bases between. CDR1 is GTSNPN, CDR2 SVGIG, per germline (reference sequence). This CDR3 is CAWSANADSFGNSPLHF. For the CDR3, the DNA is TGTGCCTGGAGTGCAAACGCCGACAGCTTTGGGAATTCACCCCTCCACTTT.

The chain links TRBV12-1 to TRBJ2-1; the table's D call TRBD2 went unverified against the DNA. TRBV12-1 is classified as a pseudogene. The length of the CDR3 is 17 residues. CDR3 protein: CASSSSAGGVSYNEQFF. CDR3 coding DNA: TGTGCCAGCAGCTCTTCGGCGGGAGGGGTCTCCTACAATGAGCAGTTCTTC.

The chain employs TRBV25-1 and TRBJ2-3, with D possibly being TRBD1 (5 bases). The germline V gene encodes CDR1 MGHDK and CDR2 SYGVNS. There are 13 residues in the CDR3. The V end was cut by 10 bases, the J end by 2 bases, with 13 bases between. The CDR3 region is CATQGFYTDTQYF. Here the CDR3 DNA reads TGTGCCACCCAGGGATTCTACACAGATACGCAGTATTTT.

The V and J genes are TRBV3-1 (or the pseudogene TRBV3-2) and TRBJ1-1, with D hard to call. Trimming pared 1 base from V and 3 bases from J, leaving 6 bases between. Germline V CDR1 and CDR2: LGHDT, YNNKEL (reference sequence). The CDR3 contains 13 residues. CDR3 bases: TGTGCCAGCAGCCAAGCCGGGGACACTGAAGCTTTCTTT. Amino acid sequence: CASSQAGDTEAFF.

This chain uses TRBV11-3 with TRBJ2-6; D not resolved. Deletions cut 3 bases from V and 0 bases from J, with 12 bases between. The CDR3 covers 17 residues. Germline assignment: CDR1 SGHNT and CDR2 YENEEA. The CDR3 DNA reads TGTGCCAGCAGCTTGGGCACCGGAAGCTCTGGGGCCAACGTCCTGACTTTC. Translating gives CASSLGTGSSGANVLTF.

The chain carries TRBV7-6 and TRBJ1-1; D might be TRBD1 (6 bases). The CDR3 is 15 residues long. Germline assignment: CDR1 SGHVS and CDR2 FNYEAQ. Trimming shortened V by 1 base and J by 1 base, and 10 bases separated the two germline ends. This CDR3 is CASSLGVGGNTEAFF. The CDR3 nucleotides are TGTGCCAGCAGCTTAGGTGTAGGGGGGAACACTGAAGCTTTCTTT.

J is TRBJ1-1 and V is TRBV9; 10 bases fit TRBD1. V was pared by 3 bases and J by 4 bases, with 6 bases of the junction left unmatched. The CDR3 is 15 residues long. CDR1 SGDLS and CDR2 YYNGEE come from the germline V gene. CDR3 in DNA: TGTGCCAGCAGCGAGACAGGGGGCGGTGGCACTGAAGCTTTCTTT. Residues: CASSETGGGGTEAFF. Together with reference TRBV9 and TRBJ1-1, the CDR3 gives the full variable domain: DSGVTQTPKHLITATGQRVTLRCSPRSGDLSVYWYQQSLDQGLQFLIQYYNGEERAKGNILERFSAQQFPDLHSELNLSSLELGDSALYFCASSETGGGGTEAFFGQGTRLTVV.

The V call is TRBV28, the J call TRBJ2-1, with TRBD1 identical over 7 bases. V lost 5 bases and J lost 5; bases outside the gene matches: 12. In germline, CDR1 is MDHEN, CDR2 SYDVKM. CDR3 length: 16 residues. DNA of the CDR3: TGTGCCAGCAGTCCCGGGACAGCCAATTCCAACAATGAGCAGTTCTTC. It encodes CASSPGTANSNNEQFF.

The V and J genes are TRBV27 and TRBJ1-1, with TRBD1 identical over 12 bases. The CDR3 is made up of 15 amino acids. V lost 7 bases and J lost 4; bases outside the gene matches: 7. The V gene's germline CDR1 is MNHEY and CDR2 SMNVEV (reference sequence). The CDR3 DNA sequence: TGTGCCAGCACGGGGACAGGGGGCGCGGTCACTGAAGCTTTCTTT. Amino acids: CASTGTGGAVTEAFF.